This T cell receptor beta chain was sequenced for a study of T cells in Graves' hyperthyroidism and ophthalmopathy. Study summary: The initial diagnosis was the point when peripheral blood was collected, ahead of any treatment. Study-wide results and caveats: In blood, most of the thyroid clonotypes expanded above 0.001 were also present. In validation, the model predicted ophthalmopathy. These predictions came a median about 6.5 months before onset.

TCR beta CDR3 region amplification was performed from RNA transcripts. The HTBI set primed first-round TCR CDR3 RT-PCR. TCRdb itself ran the multiplex PCR reads through MiXCR, one entry per CDR3 protein. The sample shows around 500,000 distinct CDR3 sequences, 14% of them seen only once. Germline V gene data show CDR1 as SNHLY and CDR2 as FYNNEI. The CDR3 runs to 13 residues. V lost 2 bases to trimming and J lost 7 bases; unmatched junction nucleotides: 4. Details on this clonotype: The antigen is undetermined.

The sequenced material came from blood. This sequence was found in a middle-aged woman with Graves' hyperthyroidism. The gene calls are TRBV2 and TRBJ2-5; TRBD2 aligns across 7 bases. CDR3 amino acids: CASSEIAGRTQYF. Written as DNA, the CDR3 is TGTGCCAGCAGTGAAATAGCGGGTCGGACCCAGTACTTC.